This entry lists 2 T cell receptor beta chains sequenced from one sample in a study of shared clonotypes between healthy human individuals. Sequenced by immunoSEQ multiplex PCR; TCRdb stores in-frame clones only, minus some. The sample includes about 490,000 clones, 65% to 85% seen only once; the top ten take more than 9.5%. The sample was PBMCs. The receptors originated from a woman aged 35 to 49 in good health. Some clones in this sample may be carry-over from other donors' samples.

About this clone itself: A single base is all that separates this from a far larger clone, so a read error is likely. The chain couples TRBV25-1 to TRBJ2-1, with 8 bases identical to TRBD1. Germline values: CDR1 MGHDK, CDR2 SYGVNS. Unmatched junction bases numbered 11, after V lost 5 bases and J lost 5 bases. The length of the CDR3 is 16 residues. CDR3 sequence: CASSPLQGVGNNEQFF. The DNA for the CDR3 is TGTGCCAGCAGTCCGCTACAGGGGGTTGGCAACAATGAGCAGTTCTTC.

The chain combines TRBV7-2 with TRBJ1-2, with unresolved D. CDR3 length equals 14 residues. CDR1 is SGHTA and CDR2 is FQGNSA in the germline V gene. Trimming pared 5 bases from V and 4 bases from J, leaving 14 bases between. CDR3 bases: TGTGCCAGCAGCAATCCCGGGCTCTCCTATGGCTACACCTTC. It encodes CASSNPGLSYGYTF.